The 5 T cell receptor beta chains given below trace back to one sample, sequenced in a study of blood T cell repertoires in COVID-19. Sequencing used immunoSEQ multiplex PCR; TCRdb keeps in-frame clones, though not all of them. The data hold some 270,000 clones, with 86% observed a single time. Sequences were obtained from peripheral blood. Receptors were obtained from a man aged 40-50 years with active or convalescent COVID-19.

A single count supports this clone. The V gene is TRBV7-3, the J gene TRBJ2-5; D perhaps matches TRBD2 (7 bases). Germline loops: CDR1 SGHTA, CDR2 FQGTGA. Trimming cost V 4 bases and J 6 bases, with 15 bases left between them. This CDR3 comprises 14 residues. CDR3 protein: CASSSGGGAQTQYF. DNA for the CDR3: TGTGCCAGCAGCTCAGGAGGGGGGGCTCAGACCCAGTACTTC.

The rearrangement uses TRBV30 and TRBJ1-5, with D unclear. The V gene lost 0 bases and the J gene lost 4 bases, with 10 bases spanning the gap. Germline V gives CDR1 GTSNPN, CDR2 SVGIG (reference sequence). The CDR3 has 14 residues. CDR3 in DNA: TGTGCCTGGAGTGTTGGGCAGTTAAATCAGCCCCAGCATTTT. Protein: CAWSVGQLNQPQHF.

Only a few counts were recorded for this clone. CDR3 in amino acids: CASSQDRVGYTF. CDR3 DNA: TGTGCCAGCAGCCAAGACAGGGTTGGCTACACCTTC. The chain uses TRBV14 and TRBJ1-2; possible D gene TRBD1, 5 bases. CDR1 SGHDN and CDR2 FVKESK come from the germline V gene. Trimming removed 0 bases at V and 7 bases at J, with 6 bases between. The CDR3 is 12 residues long.

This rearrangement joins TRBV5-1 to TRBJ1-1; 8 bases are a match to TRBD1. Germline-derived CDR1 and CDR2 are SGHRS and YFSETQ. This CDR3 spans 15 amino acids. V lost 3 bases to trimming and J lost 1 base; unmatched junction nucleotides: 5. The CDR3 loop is CASSSDRGWNTEAFF. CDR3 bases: TGCGCCAGCAGCTCCGACAGGGGTTGGAACACTGAAGCTTTCTTT.

The CDR3 protein is CASSLAGGEKLFF. The CDR3 DNA reads as TGTGCCAGCAGCTTAGCTGGGGGGGAAAAACTGTTTTTT. V and J are TRBV7-9 and TRBJ1-4; TRBD1 is a possible D gene (5 bases). CDR3 length: 13 residues. Deletions cut 0 bases from V and 8 bases from J, with 7 bases between. Germline V gives CDR1 SEHNR, CDR2 FQNEAQ (reference sequence). The full variable domain, its missing parts supplied by reference TRBV7-9 and TRBJ1-4, is DTGVSQNPRHKITKRGQNVTFRCDPISEHNRLYWYRQTLGQGPEFLTYFQNEAQLEKSRLLSDRFSAERPKGSFSTLEIQRTEQGDSAMYLCASSLAGGEKLFFGSGTQLSVL.